The 12 T cell receptor beta chains in this list originate from one sample, sequenced in a study of beta chain features in type 1 diabetes. The study reverse transcribed the entire isolated RNA, so it sequenced expressed TCRB transcripts. The assay was immunoSEQ multiplex PCR, and TCRdb's table has in-frame clones only and misses some. Here the sample spans 150,000 to 160,000 clones, 11% being singletons. The sequenced sample was central memory CD4+ T cells from blood. The receptors originated from a man aged 18 to 29 in good health.

There are many counts of this clone. The chain carries TRBV29-1 and TRBJ1-4; D remains ambiguous. Between the trimmed V and J ends, which lost 0 bases and 7 bases, there was a span of 12 bases. Germline CDR1 reads SQVTM; CDR2 reads ANQGSEA. The CDR3 covers 14 residues. The CDR3 nucleotides read TGCAGCGTTGAAGATCCGATGTTTCCTGAAAAACTGTTTTTT. Its translation is CSVEDPMFPEKLFF. The entire variable domain, with the rest obtained from reference TRBV29-1 and TRBJ1-4, is as follows: SAVISQKPSRDICQRGTSLTIQCQVDSQVTMMFWYRQQPGQSLTLIATANQGSEATYESGFVIDKFPISRPNLTFSTLTVSNMSPEDSSIYLCSVEDPMFPEKLFFGSGTQLSVL.

This clone was counted only a few times. The chain has TRBV18 and TRBJ2-1, with no clear D. Germline CDR1 KGHSH, CDR2 LQKENI. The CDR3 is 13 residues long. V was trimmed by 4 bases and J by 6 bases, leaving 10 bases between them. CDR3 nucleotides: TGTGCCAGCTCACAAGCTAGGGTCAATGAGCAGTTCTTC. Translation gives CASSQARVNEQFF.

A few counts support this clone. V gene TRBV7-2 combines with J gene TRBJ2-7; a possible D gene is TRBD2 (7 bases). V gave up 6 bases and J gave up 7 bases, with 22 bases separating them. The germline V gene encodes CDR1 SGHTA and CDR2 FQGNSA. This CDR3 has 15 residues. The CDR3 DNA reads TGTGCCAGCAGTCCCGATGCGGGGGCCCGGGGAGAGCAGTACTTC. It encodes CASSPDAGARGEQYF.

In its sample, this clone was seen a few times. Additional DNA sequences in this sample encode the identical CDR3. The V call is TRBV15, the J call TRBJ2-7, with a tentative D call TRBD2 (6 bases). In germline, CDR1 is LNHNV, CDR2 YYDKDF (reference sequence). The CDR3 spans 14 residues. V lost 8 bases to trimming and J lost 2 bases, with 16 bases between them. In DNA form, the CDR3 reads TGTGCCACCGCCAGGGCGGGGAGGACCTACGAGCAGTACTTC. This translates into CATARAGRTYEQYF.

This clone has a handful of counts. The rearrangement joins TRBV11-2 to TRBJ1-1; 7 nucleotides match TRBD1. V dropped 5 bases and J dropped 6; count of bases not matched to a gene: 6. This CDR3 has 13 amino acids. CDR1 and CDR2 (germline): SGHAT, FQNNGV. CDR3 amino acids: CASSTDRVSEAFF. CDR3 DNA: TGTGCCAGCAGCACAGACAGGGTCTCTGAAGCTTTCTTT.

There are a few counts of this clone. V usage is TRBV7-9 and J usage is TRBJ2-7; 12 nucleotides match TRBD2. The V segment lost 4 bases and the J segment 3 bases; nucleotides outside the gene matches: 4. The V gene's germline CDR1 is SEHNR and CDR2 FQNEAQ (reference sequence). CDR3 length: 15 amino acids. CDR3 loop: CASSSPTSGGYEQYF. The CDR3 DNA is TGTGCCAGCAGCTCCCCGACTAGCGGGGGCTACGAGCAGTACTTC.

This clone appeared many times. This chain uses TRBV30 with TRBJ1-4; no clear D. Trimming took off 0 bases at V and 8 bases at J, with 13 bases between the two ends. CDR3 length: 14 residues. Germline V CDR1 and CDR2: GTSNPN, SVGIG (reference sequence). CDR3 residues: CAWSVGSISEKLFF. In nucleotides, the CDR3 is TGTGCCTGGAGTGTAGGCAGTATATCCGAAAAACTGTTTTTT.

The rearrangement links TRBV15 to TRBJ1-1; 8 positions agree with TRBD1. After removal of 0 bases from V and 4 bases from J, the junction contained 1 base not matched to a gene. The CDR3 covers 14 residues. The germline CDR1 and CDR2 sequences are LNHNV and YYDKDF (reference sequence). CDR3 sequence (DNA): TGTGCCACCAGCAGAGATACAGGGGGCACTGAAGCTTTCTTT. It is translated as CATSRDTGGTEAFF.

This clone showed up just a few times. The chain recombines TRBV27 with TRBJ2-7, with 8 bases that match TRBD1. The CDR3 sequence is 13 residues long. Germline CDR1 MNHEY, CDR2 SMNVEV (reference sequence). V was pared by 7 bases and J by 7 bases, with 9 bases of the junction left unmatched. This CDR3 reads CASKTQDRDEQYF. The DNA of the CDR3 is TGTGCCAGCAAAACACAGGACAGGGATGAGCAGTACTTC.

This clone was counted a few times. J is TRBJ1-1 and V is TRBV18; 7 bases match TRBD1. The V gene's germline CDR1 is KGHSH and CDR2 LQKENI. Trimming cost V 3 bases and J 11 bases; bases outside gene matches: 12. The CDR3 spans 14 residues. The CDR3 DNA is TGTGCCAGCTCACCTCAGGGGGACCTGAAAGGGGCTTTCTTT. Protein product: CASSPQGDLKGAFF.

This clone was seen a few times. The chain links TRBV27 to TRBJ1-6; TRBD1 aligns across 10 bases. The V segment lost 4 bases and the J segment 7 bases; nucleotides outside the gene matches: 7. CDR1 MNHEY and CDR2 SMNVEV come from the germline V gene (reference sequence). The CDR3 has 16 residues. The CDR3 DNA follows: TGTGCCAGCAGTTCAAGGGACAGGGGAGGGAATTCACCCCTCCACTTT. Translating it yields CASSSRDRGGNSPLHF.

This clone showed up just a few times. V and J are TRBV11-2 and TRBJ1-1; 10 bases are a match to TRBD1. In germline, CDR1 is SGHAT, CDR2 FQNNGV. After removal of 4 bases from V and 4 bases from J, the junction contained 3 bases not matched to a gene. This CDR3 comprises 14 residues. CDR3 sequence reads: CASSWTGGSTEAFF. DNA for the CDR3: TGTGCCAGCAGCTGGACAGGGGGAAGCACTGAAGCTTTCTTT.